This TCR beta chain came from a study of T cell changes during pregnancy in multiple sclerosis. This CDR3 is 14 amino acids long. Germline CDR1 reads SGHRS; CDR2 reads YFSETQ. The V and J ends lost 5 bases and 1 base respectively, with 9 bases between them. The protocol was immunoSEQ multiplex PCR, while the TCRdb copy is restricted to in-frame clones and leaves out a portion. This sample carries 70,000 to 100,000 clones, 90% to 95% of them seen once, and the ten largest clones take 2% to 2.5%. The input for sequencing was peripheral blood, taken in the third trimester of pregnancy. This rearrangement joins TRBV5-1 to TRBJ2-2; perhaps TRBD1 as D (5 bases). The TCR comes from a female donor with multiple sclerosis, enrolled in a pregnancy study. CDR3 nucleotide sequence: TGCGCCAGCAGACAGGACCTGAACACCGGGGAGCTGTTTTTT. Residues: CASRQDLNTGELFF.